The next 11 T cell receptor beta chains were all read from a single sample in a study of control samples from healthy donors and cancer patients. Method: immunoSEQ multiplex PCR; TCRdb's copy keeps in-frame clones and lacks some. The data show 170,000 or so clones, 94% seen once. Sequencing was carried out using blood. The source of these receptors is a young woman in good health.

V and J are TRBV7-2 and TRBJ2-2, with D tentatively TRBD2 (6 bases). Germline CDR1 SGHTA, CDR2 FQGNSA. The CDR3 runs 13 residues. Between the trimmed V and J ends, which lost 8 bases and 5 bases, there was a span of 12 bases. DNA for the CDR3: TGTGCCAGCGCGCTAGCGTTTACCGGGGAGCTGTTTTTT. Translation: CASALAFTGELFF.

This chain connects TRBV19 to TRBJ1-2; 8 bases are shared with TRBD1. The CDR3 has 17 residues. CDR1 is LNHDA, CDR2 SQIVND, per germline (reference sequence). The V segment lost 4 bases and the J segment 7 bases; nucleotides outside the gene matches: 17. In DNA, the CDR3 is TGTGCCAGTAGTAACACTCTAACAACAGGGGGAGGTCGTGGCTACACCTTC. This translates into CASSNTLTTGGGRGYTF.

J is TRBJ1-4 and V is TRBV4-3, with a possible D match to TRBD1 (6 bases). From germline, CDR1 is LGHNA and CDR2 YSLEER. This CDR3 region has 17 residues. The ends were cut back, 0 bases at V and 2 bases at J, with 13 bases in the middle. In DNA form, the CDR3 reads TGCGCCAGCAGCCAAGAGGGGCAGGGGTGGACTAATGAAAAACTGTTTTTT. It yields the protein CASSQEGQGWTNEKLFF.

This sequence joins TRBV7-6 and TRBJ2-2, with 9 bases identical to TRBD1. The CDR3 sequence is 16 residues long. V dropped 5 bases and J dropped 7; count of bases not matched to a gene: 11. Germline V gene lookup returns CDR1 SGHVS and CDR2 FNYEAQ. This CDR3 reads CASSPLQGALGGELFF. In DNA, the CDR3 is TGTGCCAGCAGCCCACTACAGGGGGCGCTGGGCGGGGAGCTGTTTTTT. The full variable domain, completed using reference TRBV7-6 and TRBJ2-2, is GAGVSQSPRYKVTKRGQDVALRCDPISGHVSLYWYRQALGQGPEFLTYFNYEAQQDKSGLPNDRFSAERPEGSISTLTIQRTEQRDSAMYRCASSPLQGALGGELFFGEGSRLTVL.

The CDR3 coding sequence is TGTGCCAGCAGTCCGACGGGACAGGGTAGTGGAGGCTACACCTTC. This encodes CASSPTGQGSGGYTF. The chain joins TRBV6-2 or TRBV6-3 to TRBJ1-2; TRBD1 agrees at 9 bases. Trimming cost V 5 bases and J 8 bases; bases outside gene matches: 12. CDR1 and CDR2 from the germline V gene are MNHEY and SVGEGT. The CDR3 sequence is 15 residues long.

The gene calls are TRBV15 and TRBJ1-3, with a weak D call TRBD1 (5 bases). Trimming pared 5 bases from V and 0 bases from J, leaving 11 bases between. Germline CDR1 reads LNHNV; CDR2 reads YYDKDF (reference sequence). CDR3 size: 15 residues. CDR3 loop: CATSPRDPSGNTIYF. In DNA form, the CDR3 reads TGTGCCACCAGCCCCAGGGACCCCTCTGGAAACACCATATATTTT.

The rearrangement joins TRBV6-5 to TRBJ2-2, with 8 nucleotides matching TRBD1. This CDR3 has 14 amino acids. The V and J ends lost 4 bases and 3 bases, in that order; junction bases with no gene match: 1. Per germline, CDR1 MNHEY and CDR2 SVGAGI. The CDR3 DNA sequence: TGTGCCAGCAGTTGGGACAGGCACACCGGGGAGCTGTTTTTT. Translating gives CASSWDRHTGELFF.

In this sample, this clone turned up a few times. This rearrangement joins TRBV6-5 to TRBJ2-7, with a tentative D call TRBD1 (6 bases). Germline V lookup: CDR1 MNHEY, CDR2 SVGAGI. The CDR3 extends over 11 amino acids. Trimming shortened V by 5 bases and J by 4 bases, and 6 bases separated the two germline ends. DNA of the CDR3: TGTGCCAGCAGTACAGGGTACGAGCAGTACTTC. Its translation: CASSTGYEQYF.

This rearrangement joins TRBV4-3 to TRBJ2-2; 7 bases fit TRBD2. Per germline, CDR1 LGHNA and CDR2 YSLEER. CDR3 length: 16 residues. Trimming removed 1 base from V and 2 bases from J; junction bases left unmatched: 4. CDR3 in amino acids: CASSQARDYNTGELFF. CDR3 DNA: TGCGCCAGCAGCCAAGCTAGGGACTATAACACCGGGGAGCTGTTTTTT.

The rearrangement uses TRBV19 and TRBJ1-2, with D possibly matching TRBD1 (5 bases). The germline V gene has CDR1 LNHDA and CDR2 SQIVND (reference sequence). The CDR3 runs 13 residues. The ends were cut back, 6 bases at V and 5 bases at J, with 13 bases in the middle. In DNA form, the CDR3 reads TGTGCCAGTAGCACGACAGTTGATTATGGCTACACCTTC. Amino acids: CASSTTVDYGYTF.

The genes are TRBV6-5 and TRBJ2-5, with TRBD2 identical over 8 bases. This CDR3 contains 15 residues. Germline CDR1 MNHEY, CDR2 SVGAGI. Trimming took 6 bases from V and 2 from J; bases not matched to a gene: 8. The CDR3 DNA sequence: TGTGCCAGCAGGGAGGGAACTAGCGGACAAGAGACCCAGTACTTC. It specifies CASREGTSGQETQYF.